Below, 21 T cell receptor beta chains from the same sample are listed, as sequenced in a study of T-cell reconstitution after alpha-beta-depleted transplantation in children. Preparation of the TCRbeta library involved a method that used unique molecular identifiers. TCRdb re-called the PCR reads with MiXCR, one entry per CDR3 protein. The data hold roughly 610,000 distinct CDR3 sequences, with about 10% observed a single time. The input for sequencing was PBMCs from the stem cell graft donor, taken from the stem cell graft. Receptors were obtained from a human donor who donated a stem cell graft to a child with acute myeloid leukemia.

Only a few counts were recorded for this clonotype. The gene calls are TRBV7-8 and TRBJ2-3; no clear D. Germline CDR1 and CDR2: SGHVS and FQNEAQ. The CDR3 spans 13 residues. The V end was cut by 1 base, the J end by 5 bases, with 7 bases between. The CDR3 spells CASSLVQKDTQYF. For the CDR3, the DNA is TGTGCCAGCAGCTTAGTGCAGAAAGATACGCAGTATTTT. The full variable domain, its missing parts supplied by reference TRBV7-8 and TRBJ2-3, is GAGVSQSPRYKVAKRGQDVALRCDPISGHVSLFWYQQALGQGPEFLTYFQNEAQLDKSGLPSDRFFAERPEGSVSTLKIQRTQQEDSAVYLCASSLVQKDTQYFGPGTRLTVL.

The chain has TRBV7-9 and TRBJ1-3, with TRBD1 matching 7 bases. Trimming cost V 1 base and J 0 bases; bases outside gene matches: 3. CDR1 and CDR2 (germline): SEHNR, FQNEAQ (reference sequence). CDR3 size: 16 residues. The chain's CDR3 is CASSLDRQGSGNTIYF. CDR3 bases: TGTGCCAGCAGCTTAGATCGACAGGGCTCTGGAAACACCATATATTTT.

This clonotype was counted many times. The chain links TRBV29-1 to TRBJ2-3, with TRBD2 identical over 7 bases. CDR1 is SQVTM, CDR2 ANQGSEA, per germline. This CDR3 has 12 amino acids. J was trimmed by 6 bases and V by 1 base; bases with no gene match: 1. The CDR3 sequence is CSVEVGGDTQYF. CDR3 in DNA: TGCAGCGTTGAAGTGGGGGGGGATACGCAGTATTTT.

The V call is TRBV28, the J call TRBJ2-5; D is undetermined. The CDR3 totals 9 residues. Germline V lookup: CDR1 MDHEN, CDR2 SYDVKM. V was pared by 11 bases and J by 3 bases, with 4 bases between. The CDR3 loop is CAGKETQYF. For the CDR3, the DNA is TGTGCCGGGAAAGAGACCCAGTACTTC. The full variable domain, with the rest looked up from reference TRBV28 and TRBJ2-5, is DVKVTQSSRYLVKRTGEKVFLECVQDMDHENMFWYRQDPGLGLRLIYFSYDVKMKEKGDIPEGYSVSREKKERFSLILESASTNQTSMYLCAGKETQYFGPGTRLLVL.

At least ten counts were recorded for this clonotype. The V and J genes are TRBV10-3 and TRBJ1-6, with 8 bases aligning to TRBD1. Per germline, CDR1 ENHRY and CDR2 SYGVKD. The length of the CDR3 is 14 residues. After removal of 6 bases from V and 9 bases from J, the junction contained 7 bases not matched to a gene. This CDR3 is CAISTDRAGSPLHF. Here the CDR3 DNA reads TGTGCCATCAGCACGGACAGGGCAGGTTCACCCCTCCACTTT.

The genes are TRBV7-9 and TRBJ2-1; 14 positions agree with TRBD2. Germline-derived CDR1 and CDR2 are SEHNR and FQNEAQ (reference sequence). Unmatched junction bases numbered 6, after V lost 5 bases and J lost 3 bases. This CDR3 is built from 17 residues. CDR3 loop: CASSTGTSGRVYNEQFF. DNA for the CDR3: TGTGCCAGCAGCACCGGGACTAGCGGGAGAGTCTACAATGAGCAGTTCTTC. The full variable domain, in which reference TRBV7-9 and TRBJ2-1 provide the parts outside the CDR3, is DTGVSQNPRHKITKRGQNVTFRCDPISEHNRLYWYRQTLGQGPEFLTYFQNEAQLEKSRLLSDRFSAERPKGSFSTLEIQRTEQGDSAMYLCASSTGTSGRVYNEQFFGPGTRLTVL.

This clonotype was picked up one time. The gene calls are TRBV2 and TRBJ2-7; D is ambiguous. V was trimmed by 3 bases and J by 0 bases, leaving 9 bases between them. This CDR3 comprises 14 residues. Germline V gene data show CDR1 as SNHLY and CDR2 as FYNNEI. Here the CDR3 reads CASSESASSYEQYF. CDR3 in DNA: TGTGCCAGCAGTGAGAGCGCCTCCTCCTACGAGCAGTACTTC.

Many counts were recorded for this clonotype. J is TRBJ2-5 and V is TRBV10-3; TRBD1 is a possible D gene (8 bases). Germline V gene data show CDR1 as ENHRY and CDR2 as SYGVKD. Trimming removed 6 bases from V and 5 bases from J, with 13 bases in between. This CDR3 is built from 13 residues. The CDR3 here is CAISDRGGETQYF. The CDR3 region has the DNA TGTGCCATCAGCGACAGGGGAGGGGAGACCCAGTACTTC.

This chain joins TRBV3-1 and TRBJ2-5; D gene ambiguous. Per germline, CDR1 LGHDT and CDR2 YNNKEL (reference sequence). The germline V and J ends were trimmed by 10 bases and 4 bases, with 13 bases remaining between them. This CDR3 has 12 residues. The chain's CDR3 is CATSNRTETQYF. In DNA, the CDR3 is TGTGCCACCTCCAACCGAACAGAGACCCAGTACTTC.

The rearrangement joins TRBV13 to TRBJ1-4; a possible D gene is TRBD1 (6 bases). Trimming removed 5 bases at V and 8 bases at J, with 18 bases between. This CDR3 spans 15 amino acids. Looked up from germline, CDR1 is PRHDT and CDR2 is FYEKMQ (reference sequence). The CDR3 bases are TGTGCCAGCAGCCCAGGGCACAGGGTGACAGAAAAACTGTTTTTT. This gives the protein CASSPGHRVTEKLFF.

This clonotype appeared a few times. The rearrangement links TRBV30 to TRBJ2-3; 8 bases match TRBD2. Germline loops: CDR1 GTSNPN, CDR2 SVGIG (reference sequence). After removal of 8 bases from V and 0 bases from J, the junction contained 4 bases not matched to a gene. CDR3 length: 13 amino acids. The CDR3 protein is CALAGSSTDTQYF. The CDR3, as DNA: TGTGCCCTAGCGGGTTCTAGCACAGATACGCAGTATTTT.

The CDR3 bases are TGCGCCAGCAGCTTGCAAAGCGACAATGAGCAGTTCTTC. The encoded protein is CASSLQSDNEQFF. V is TRBV5-1 and J is TRBJ2-1; no reliable D call. CDR3 length: 13 residues. V lost 1 base and J lost 5, with 7 bases in between. Germline lookup yields CDR1 SGHRS and CDR2 YFSETQ.

This clonotype has at least ten counts. The genes are TRBV19 and TRBJ2-7; D unclear. Germline V gene sequence: CDR1 LNHDA, CDR2 SQIVND (reference sequence). V was trimmed by 2 bases and J by 0 bases, leaving 17 bases between them. The CDR3 has 17 residues. CDR3 DNA: TGTGCCAGTAGTATATCTTCGCTTACTTGGGGCTCCTACGAGCAGTACTTC. This translates into CASSISSLTWGSYEQYF.

V usage is TRBV15 and J usage is TRBJ2-5, with D perhaps given as TRBD1 or TRBD2 (5 bases each). Trimming shortened V by 3 bases and J by 7 bases, and 12 bases separated the two germline ends. This CDR3 is 13 amino acids long. From germline, CDR1 is LNHNV and CDR2 YYDKDF (reference sequence). The chain's CDR3 is CATSSLGTGTQYF. Written as DNA, the CDR3 is TGTGCCACCAGCAGTCTAGGGACCGGGACCCAGTACTTC.

V gene TRBV6-5 combines with J gene TRBJ2-7, with D maybe TRBD2 (6 bases). Trimming pared 2 bases from V and 2 bases from J, leaving 10 bases between. This CDR3 is 14 amino acids long. CDR1 is MNHEY and CDR2 is SVGAGI in the germline V gene. In nucleotides, the CDR3 is TGTGCCAGCAGTTACAGGGGAGGCGCCTACGAGCAGTACTTC. This translates into CASSYRGGAYEQYF.

About this clonotype: An end of the junction differs from the germline gene, which may be a read error. The chain uses TRBV7-7 and TRBJ2-3; D not resolved. The germline gives CDR1 SSHAT, CDR2 FNYEAQ (reference sequence). CDR3 length: 15 residues. CDR3 nucleotide sequence: TGTGCTAGCAGCCTCTCAGACGGGTCCACAGATACGCAGTATTTT. Its protein product is CASSLSDGSTDTQYF.

This clonotype occurred a few times. The chain couples TRBV5-1 to TRBJ2-3; no clear D. This CDR3 is 15 amino acids long. Germline V gene data show CDR1 as SGHRS and CDR2 as YFSETQ. Trimming took 4 bases from V and 4 from J, leaving 16 bases between them. The CDR3 sequence is CASSPGLSNSDTQYF. The CDR3 nucleotides read TGCGCCAGCAGCCCGGGCCTGAGTAACTCAGATACGCAGTATTTT.

Comment on this clonotype: Possible read error: a much larger clone is one base away. The rearrangement joins TRBV7-9 to TRBJ2-2; a possible D gene is TRBD2 (6 bases). This CDR3 comprises 13 residues. Germline CDR1 SEHNR, CDR2 FQNEAQ (reference sequence). Here the CDR3 reads CASTQGLAGELYF. The CDR3 bases are TGTGCCAGCACCCAGGGACTCGCCGGGGAGCTGTATTTT.

The rearrangement uses TRBV2 and TRBJ2-5; 11 positions match TRBD1. The CDR3 extends over 15 amino acids. V gave up 4 bases and J gave up 7 bases; unmatched junction bases: 8. Germline CDR1 and CDR2: SNHLY and FYNNEI. The CDR3 here is CASSGNTGTGGTQYF. The CDR3 DNA reads TGTGCCAGCAGTGGAAATACCGGGACAGGGGGGACCCAGTACTTC.

This clonotype appeared a few times. The chain uses TRBV20-1 and TRBJ2-7; D gene ambiguous. The germline CDR1 and CDR2 sequences are DFQATT and SNEGSKA (reference sequence). V dropped 3 bases and J dropped 0 bases, with 9 bases sitting between them. CDR3 length: 13 residues. The chain's CDR3 is CSARVAPSYEQYF. The CDR3 coding sequence is TGCAGTGCTAGGGTCGCTCCCTCCTACGAGCAGTACTTC.

This sequence joins TRBV28 and TRBJ2-7, with TRBD2 identical over 14 bases. V gave up 3 bases and J gave up 3 bases; unmatched junction bases: 7. Per germline, CDR1 MDHEN and CDR2 SYDVKM. CDR3 length equals 17 residues. In DNA form, the CDR3 reads TGTGCCAGCAGTTTTACCGGGACTAGCGGGAGTTACTACGAGCAGTACTTC. Its protein product is CASSFTGTSGSYYEQYF.